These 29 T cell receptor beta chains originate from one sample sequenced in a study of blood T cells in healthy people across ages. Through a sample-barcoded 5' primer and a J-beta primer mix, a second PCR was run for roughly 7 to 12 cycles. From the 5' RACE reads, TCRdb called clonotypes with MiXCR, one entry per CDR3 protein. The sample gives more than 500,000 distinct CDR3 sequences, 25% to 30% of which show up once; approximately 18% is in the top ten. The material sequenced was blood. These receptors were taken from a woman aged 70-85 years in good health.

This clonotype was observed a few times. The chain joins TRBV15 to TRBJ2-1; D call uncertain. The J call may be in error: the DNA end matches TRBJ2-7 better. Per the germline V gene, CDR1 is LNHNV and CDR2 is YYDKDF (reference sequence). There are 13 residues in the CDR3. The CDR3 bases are TGTGCCACCAGCAGAGGACACGGGTACGAGCAGTACTTC. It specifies CATSRGHGYEQYF.

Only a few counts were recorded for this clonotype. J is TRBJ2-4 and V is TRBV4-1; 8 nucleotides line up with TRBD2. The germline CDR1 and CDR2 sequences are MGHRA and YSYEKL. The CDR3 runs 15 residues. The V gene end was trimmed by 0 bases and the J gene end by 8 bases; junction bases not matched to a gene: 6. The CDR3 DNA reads TGCGCCAGCAGCCAAGATTCAAGCGGGGGAGACATTCAGTACTTC. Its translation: CASSQDSSGGDIQYF.

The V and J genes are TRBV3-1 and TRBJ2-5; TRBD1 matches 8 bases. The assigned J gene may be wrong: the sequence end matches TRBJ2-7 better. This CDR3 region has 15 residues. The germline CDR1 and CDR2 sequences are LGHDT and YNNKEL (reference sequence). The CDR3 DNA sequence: TGTGCCAGCAGCCAGGCGGACAGGGCGATCTACGAGCAGTACTTC. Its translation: CASSQADRAIYEQYF.

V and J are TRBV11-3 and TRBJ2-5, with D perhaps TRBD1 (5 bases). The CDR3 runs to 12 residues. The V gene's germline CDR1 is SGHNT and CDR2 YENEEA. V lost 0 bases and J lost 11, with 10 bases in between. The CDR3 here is CASSLDRVQQYF. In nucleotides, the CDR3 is TGTGCCAGCAGCTTAGACAGGGTCCAGCAGTACTTC.

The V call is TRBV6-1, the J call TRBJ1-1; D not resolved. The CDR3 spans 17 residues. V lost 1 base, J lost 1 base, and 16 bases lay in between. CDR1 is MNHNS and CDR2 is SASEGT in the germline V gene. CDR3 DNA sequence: TGTGCCAGCAGTGAAGATGGTTTGGGGTCCGGGAACACTGAAGCTTTCTTT. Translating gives CASSEDGLGSGNTEAFF.

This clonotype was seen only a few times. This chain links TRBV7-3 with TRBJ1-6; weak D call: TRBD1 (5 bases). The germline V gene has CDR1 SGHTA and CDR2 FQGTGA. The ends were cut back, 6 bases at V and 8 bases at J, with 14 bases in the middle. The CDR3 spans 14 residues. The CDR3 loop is CASRAGGSDSPLHF. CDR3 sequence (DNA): TGTGCCAGCAGGGCGGGGGGGTCGGATTCACCCCTCCACTTT.

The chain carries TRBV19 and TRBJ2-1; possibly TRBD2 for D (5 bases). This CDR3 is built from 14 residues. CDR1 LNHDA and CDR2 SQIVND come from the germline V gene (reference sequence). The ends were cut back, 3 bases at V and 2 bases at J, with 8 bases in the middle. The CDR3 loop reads CASSIRGTYNEQFF. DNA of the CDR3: TGTGCCAGTAGTATCCGGGGTACCTACAATGAGCAGTTCTTC.

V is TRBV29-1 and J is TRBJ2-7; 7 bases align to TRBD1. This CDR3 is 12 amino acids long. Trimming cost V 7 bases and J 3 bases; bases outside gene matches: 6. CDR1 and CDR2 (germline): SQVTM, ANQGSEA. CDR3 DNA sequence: TGCAGCGCGGGGACAGACCGCTACGAGCAGTACTTC. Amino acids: CSAGTDRYEQYF.

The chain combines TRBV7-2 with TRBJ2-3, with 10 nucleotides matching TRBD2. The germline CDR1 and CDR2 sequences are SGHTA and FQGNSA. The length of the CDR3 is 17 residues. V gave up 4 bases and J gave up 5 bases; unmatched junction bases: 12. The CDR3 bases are TGTGCCAGCAGCTCGACCTATTCTAGCGGGAGTGGAGATACGCAGTATTTT. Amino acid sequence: CASSSTYSSGSGDTQYF.

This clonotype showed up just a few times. This CDR3 reads CASRETGYSNQPQHF. The CDR3 DNA sequence: TGTGCCAGCAGAGAAACAGGGTATAGCAATCAGCCCCAGCATTTT. The chain carries TRBV6-6 and TRBJ1-5, with D perhaps matching TRBD1 (6 bases). CDR1 and CDR2 (germline): MNHNY, SVGAGI (reference sequence). CDR3 length: 15 residues. V lost 6 bases and J lost 0, with 12 bases in between.

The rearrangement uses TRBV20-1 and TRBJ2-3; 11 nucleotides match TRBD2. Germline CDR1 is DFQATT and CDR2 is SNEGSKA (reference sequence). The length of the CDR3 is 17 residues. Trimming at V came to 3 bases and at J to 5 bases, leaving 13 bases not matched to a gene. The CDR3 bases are TGCAGTGCTAGCGAACCACGACTAGCGGGGTCGCAAGATACGCAGTATTTT. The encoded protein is CSASEPRLAGSQDTQYF.

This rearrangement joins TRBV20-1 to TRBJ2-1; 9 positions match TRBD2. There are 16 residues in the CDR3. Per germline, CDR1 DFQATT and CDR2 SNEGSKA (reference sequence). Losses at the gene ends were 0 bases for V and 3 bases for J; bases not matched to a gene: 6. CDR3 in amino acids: CSARDSAGGRYNEQFF. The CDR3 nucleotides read TGCAGTGCTAGAGATTCGGCGGGGGGGCGCTACAATGAGCAGTTCTTC.

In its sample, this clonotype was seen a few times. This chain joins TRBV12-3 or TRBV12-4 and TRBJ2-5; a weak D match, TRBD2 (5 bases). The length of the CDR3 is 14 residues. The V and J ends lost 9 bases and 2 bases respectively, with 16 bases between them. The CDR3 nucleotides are TGTGCCAGAAGAGAACGGAGGATTCAAGAGACCCAGTACTTC. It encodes CARRERRIQETQYF.

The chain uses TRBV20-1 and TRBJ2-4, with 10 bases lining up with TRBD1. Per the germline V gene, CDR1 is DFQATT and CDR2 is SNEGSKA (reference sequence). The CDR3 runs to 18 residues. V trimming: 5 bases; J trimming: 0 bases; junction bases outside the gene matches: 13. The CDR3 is CSARQGASSLGAKNIQYF. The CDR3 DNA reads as TGCAGTGCTCGACAGGGGGCTTCTAGTTTGGGAGCCAAAAACATTCAGTACTTC.

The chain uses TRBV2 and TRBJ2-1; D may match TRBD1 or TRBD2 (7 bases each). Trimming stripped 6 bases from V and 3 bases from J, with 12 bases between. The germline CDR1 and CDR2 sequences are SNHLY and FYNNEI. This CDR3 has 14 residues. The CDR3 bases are TGTGCCAGCAGGACAGGGAGGGGCTACAATGAGCAGTTCTTC. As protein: CASRTGRGYNEQFF.

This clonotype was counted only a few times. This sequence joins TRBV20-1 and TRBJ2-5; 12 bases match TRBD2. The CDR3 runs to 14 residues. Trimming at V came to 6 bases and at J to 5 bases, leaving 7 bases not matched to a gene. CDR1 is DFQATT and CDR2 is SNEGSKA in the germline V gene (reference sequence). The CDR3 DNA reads TGCAGTGCCCCCCTAGCGGGGGGGCGGGAGACCCAGTACTTC. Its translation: CSAPLAGGRETQYF.

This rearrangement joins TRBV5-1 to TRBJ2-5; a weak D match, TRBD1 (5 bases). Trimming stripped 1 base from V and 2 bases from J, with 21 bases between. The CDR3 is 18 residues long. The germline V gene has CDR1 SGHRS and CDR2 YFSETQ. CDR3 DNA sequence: TGCGCCAGCAGCTTGCCAAGGGGCGTAACAGGACCGCAAGAGACCCAGTACTTC. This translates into CASSLPRGVTGPQETQYF.

Here the CDR3 DNA reads TGTGCCAGCAGCGCGGGACAGGGTTACGGGGACATTCAGTACTTC. Amino acid sequence: CASSAGQGYGDIQYF. The gene calls are TRBV7-9 and TRBJ2-4; 9 bases match TRBD1. Germline V lookup: CDR1 SEHNR, CDR2 FQNEAQ (reference sequence). The CDR3 is 15 amino acids. Trimming took 5 bases from V and 8 from J; bases not matched to a gene: 10. The full variable domain, rest sourced from reference TRBV7-9 and TRBJ2-4, is DTGVSQNPRHKITKRGQNVTFRCDPISEHNRLYWYRQTLGQGPEFLTYFQNEAQLEKSRLLSDRFSAERPKGSFSTLEIQRTEQGDSAMYLCASSAGQGYGDIQYFGAGTRLSVL.

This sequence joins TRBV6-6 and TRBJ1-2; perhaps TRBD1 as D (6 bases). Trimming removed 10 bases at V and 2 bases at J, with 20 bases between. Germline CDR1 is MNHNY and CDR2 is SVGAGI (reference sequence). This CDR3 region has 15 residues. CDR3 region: CATRDRTARNYGYTF. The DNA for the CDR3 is TGTGCCACGCGTGACAGGACTGCGAGGAACTATGGCTACACCTTC.

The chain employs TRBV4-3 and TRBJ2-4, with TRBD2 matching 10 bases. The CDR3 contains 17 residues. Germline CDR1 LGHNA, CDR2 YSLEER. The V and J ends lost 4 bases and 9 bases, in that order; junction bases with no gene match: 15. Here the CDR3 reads CASSRGTSVLLGSIQYF. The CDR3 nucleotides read TGCGCCAGCAGCCGAGGGACTAGCGTCCTACTTGGAAGCATTCAGTACTTC.

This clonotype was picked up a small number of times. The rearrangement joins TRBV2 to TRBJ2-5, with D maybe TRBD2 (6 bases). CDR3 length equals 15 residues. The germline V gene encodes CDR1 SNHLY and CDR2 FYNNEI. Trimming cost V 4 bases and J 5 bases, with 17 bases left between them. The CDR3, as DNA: TGTGCCAGCAGTGGCCCTAGGGCGGAGGGGGAGACCCAGTACTTC. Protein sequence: CASSGPRAEGETQYF.

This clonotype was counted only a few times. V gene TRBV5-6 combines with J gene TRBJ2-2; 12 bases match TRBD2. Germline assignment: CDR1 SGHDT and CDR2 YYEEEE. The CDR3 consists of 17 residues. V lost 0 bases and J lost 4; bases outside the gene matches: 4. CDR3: CASSLGLAGVSTGELFF. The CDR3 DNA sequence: TGTGCCAGCAGCTTGGGACTAGCGGGGGTTAGCACCGGGGAGCTGTTTTTT.

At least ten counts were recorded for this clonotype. The CDR3 DNA reads TGTGCCAGCACGACTACTTCGGAGACCCAGTACTTC. Translated: CASTTTSETQYF. J is TRBJ2-5 and V is TRBV2; TRBD2 might be the D (5 bases). The CDR3 consists of 12 residues. Germline CDR1 SNHLY, CDR2 FYNNEI. Trimming cost V 7 bases and J 5 bases, with 11 bases left between them.

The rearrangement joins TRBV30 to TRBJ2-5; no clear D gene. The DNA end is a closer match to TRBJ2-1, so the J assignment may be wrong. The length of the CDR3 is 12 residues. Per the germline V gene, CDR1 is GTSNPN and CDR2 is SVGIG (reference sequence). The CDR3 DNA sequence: TGTGCCTGGAACATCGGGTGGAATGAGCAGTTCTTC. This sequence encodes CAWNIGWNEQFF.

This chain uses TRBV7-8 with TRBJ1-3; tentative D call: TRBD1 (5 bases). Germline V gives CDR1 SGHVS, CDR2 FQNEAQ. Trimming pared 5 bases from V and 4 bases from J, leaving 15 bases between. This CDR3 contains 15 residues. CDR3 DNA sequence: TGTGCCAGCAGCAGAAGATCAGGGCCCGGAAACACCATATATTTT. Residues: CASSRRSGPGNTIYF.

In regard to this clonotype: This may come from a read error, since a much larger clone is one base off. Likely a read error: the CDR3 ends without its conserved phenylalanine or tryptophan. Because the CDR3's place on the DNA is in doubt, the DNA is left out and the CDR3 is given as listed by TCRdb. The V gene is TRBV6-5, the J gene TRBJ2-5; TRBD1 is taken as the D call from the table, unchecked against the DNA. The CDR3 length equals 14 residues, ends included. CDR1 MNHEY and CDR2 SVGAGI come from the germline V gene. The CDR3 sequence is CASSYYGGRGHRFL.

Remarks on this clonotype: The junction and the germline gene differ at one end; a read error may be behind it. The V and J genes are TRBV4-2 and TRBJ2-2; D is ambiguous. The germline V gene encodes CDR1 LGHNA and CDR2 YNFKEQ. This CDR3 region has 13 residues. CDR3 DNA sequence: TGTGCCGGCAGATGGGAGAACACCGGGGAGCTGTTTTTT. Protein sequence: CAGRWENTGELFF.

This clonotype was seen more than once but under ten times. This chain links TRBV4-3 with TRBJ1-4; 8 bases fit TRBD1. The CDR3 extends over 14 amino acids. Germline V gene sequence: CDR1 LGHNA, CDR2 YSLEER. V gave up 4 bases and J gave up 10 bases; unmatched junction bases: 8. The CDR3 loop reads CASSPQGAYGKLFF. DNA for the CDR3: TGCGCCAGCAGCCCGCAGGGGGCTTATGGAAAACTGTTTTTT.

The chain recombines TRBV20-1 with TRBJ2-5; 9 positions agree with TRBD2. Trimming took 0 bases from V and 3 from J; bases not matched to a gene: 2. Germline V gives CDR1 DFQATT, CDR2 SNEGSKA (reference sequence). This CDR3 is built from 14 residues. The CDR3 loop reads CSARERGGKETQYF. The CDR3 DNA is TGCAGTGCTAGAGAGCGGGGGGGAAAAGAGACCCAGTACTTC.